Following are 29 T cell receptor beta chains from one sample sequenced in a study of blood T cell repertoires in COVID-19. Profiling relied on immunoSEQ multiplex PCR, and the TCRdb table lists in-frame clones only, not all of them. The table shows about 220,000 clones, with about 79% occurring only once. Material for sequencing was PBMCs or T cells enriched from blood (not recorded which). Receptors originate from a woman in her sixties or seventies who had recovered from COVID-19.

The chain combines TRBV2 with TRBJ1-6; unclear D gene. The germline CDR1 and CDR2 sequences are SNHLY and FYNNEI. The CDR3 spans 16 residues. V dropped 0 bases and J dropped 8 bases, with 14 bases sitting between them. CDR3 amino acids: CASSEAGRGRDSPLHF. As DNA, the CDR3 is TGTGCCAGCAGTGAAGCGGGTCGGGGAAGAGATTCACCCCTCCACTTT.

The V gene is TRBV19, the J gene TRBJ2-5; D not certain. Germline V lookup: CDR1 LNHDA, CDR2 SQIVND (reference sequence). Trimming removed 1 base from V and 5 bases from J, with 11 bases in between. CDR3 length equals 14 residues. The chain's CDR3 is CASSIGNSLETQYF. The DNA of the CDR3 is TGTGCCAGTAGTATAGGAAATAGTCTCGAGACCCAGTACTTC.

The CDR3: CASSLGALREFIYNEQFF. CDR3 coding DNA: TGTGCCAGCTCACTCGGTGCGCTGCGGGAGTTTATCTACAATGAGCAGTTCTTC. The V call is TRBV18, the J call TRBJ2-1; 7 bases are shared with TRBD2. Per the germline V gene, CDR1 is KGHSH and CDR2 is LQKENI. Germline trimming cut 4 bases from V and 3 bases from J; bases unmatched to any gene: 15. CDR3 length: 18 amino acids.

The CDR3 DNA reads TGCGCCAGCAGCTTGATCGGGACTAGCGACACAGATACGCAGTATTTT. Translating it yields CASSLIGTSDTDTQYF. The rearrangement links TRBV5-1 to TRBJ2-3; 10 bases fit TRBD2. CDR3 length: 16 amino acids. CDR1 and CDR2 from the germline V gene are SGHRS and YFSETQ. J gave up 2 bases and V 1 base, and 4 bases lay outside the gene matches.

CDR3 sequence: CASSLEGQETQYF. In DNA, the CDR3 is TGTGCCAGCAGCTTAGAGGGGCAAGAGACCCAGTACTTC. The gene calls are TRBV13 and TRBJ2-5; weak D call: TRBD1 (5 bases). Per germline, CDR1 PRHDT and CDR2 FYEKMQ (reference sequence). CDR3 length: 13 residues. The V end was cut by 1 base, the J end by 2 bases, with 5 bases between.

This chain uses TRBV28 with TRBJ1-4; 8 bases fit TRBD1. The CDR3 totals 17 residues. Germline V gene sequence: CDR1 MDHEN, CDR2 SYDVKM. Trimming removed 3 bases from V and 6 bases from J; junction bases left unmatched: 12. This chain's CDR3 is CASSFNARGQGDEKLFF. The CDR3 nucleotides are TGTGCCAGCAGTTTTAATGCCAGGGGGCAGGGGGATGAAAAACTGTTTTTT.

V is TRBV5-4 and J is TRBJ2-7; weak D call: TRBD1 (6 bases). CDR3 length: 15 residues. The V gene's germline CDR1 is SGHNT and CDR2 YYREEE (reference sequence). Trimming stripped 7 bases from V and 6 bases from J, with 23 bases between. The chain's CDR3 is CASGIVGNRAGEQYF. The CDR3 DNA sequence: TGTGCCAGCGGAATCGTTGGGAACAGGGCGGGCGAGCAGTACTTC.

CDR3 loop: CASSPPYRSGGTGELFF. CDR3 nucleotides: TGTGCCAGCTCCCCTCCTTACCGGAGTGGCGGCACCGGGGAGCTGTTTTTT. The chain uses TRBV18 and TRBJ2-2; unclear D gene. Trimming took off 6 bases at V and 4 bases at J, with 21 bases between the two ends. The CDR3 length is 17 residues. The germline CDR1 and CDR2 sequences are KGHSH and LQKENI.

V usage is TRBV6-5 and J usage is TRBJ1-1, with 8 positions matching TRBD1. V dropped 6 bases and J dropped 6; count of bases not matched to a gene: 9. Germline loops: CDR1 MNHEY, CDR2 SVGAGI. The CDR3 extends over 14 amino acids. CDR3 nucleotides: TGTGCCAGCAGCCCACCCCAGGGGGCGGCTGAAGCTTTCTTT. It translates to CASSPPQGAAEAFF.

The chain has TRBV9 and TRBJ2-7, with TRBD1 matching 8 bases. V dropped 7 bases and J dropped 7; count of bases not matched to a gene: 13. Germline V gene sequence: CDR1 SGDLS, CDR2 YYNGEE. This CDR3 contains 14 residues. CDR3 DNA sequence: TGTGCCAGCGGAAAGACAGGGGCCCCCTCTGAGCAGTACTTC. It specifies CASGKTGAPSEQYF.

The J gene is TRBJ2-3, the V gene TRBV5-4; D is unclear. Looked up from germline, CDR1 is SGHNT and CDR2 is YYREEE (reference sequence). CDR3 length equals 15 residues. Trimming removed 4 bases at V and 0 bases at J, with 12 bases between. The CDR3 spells CASSRADPSTDTQYF. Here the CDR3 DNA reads TGTGCCAGCAGCCGAGCTGATCCTAGCACAGATACGCAGTATTTT.

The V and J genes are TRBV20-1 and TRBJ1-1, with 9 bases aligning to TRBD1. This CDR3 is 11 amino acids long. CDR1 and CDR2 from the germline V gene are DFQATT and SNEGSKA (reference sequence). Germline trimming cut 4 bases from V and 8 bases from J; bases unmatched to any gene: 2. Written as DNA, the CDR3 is TGCAGTGCTAAAGGGACAGGGGAAGCTTTCTTT. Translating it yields CSAKGTGEAFF.

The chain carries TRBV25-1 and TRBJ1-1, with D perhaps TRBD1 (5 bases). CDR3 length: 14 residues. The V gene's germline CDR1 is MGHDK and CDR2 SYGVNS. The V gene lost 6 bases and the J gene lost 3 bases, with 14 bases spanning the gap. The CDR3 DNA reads TGTGCCAGCAGAGAGGGGAGGGCGGACACTGAAGCTTTCTTT. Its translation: CASREGRADTEAFF.

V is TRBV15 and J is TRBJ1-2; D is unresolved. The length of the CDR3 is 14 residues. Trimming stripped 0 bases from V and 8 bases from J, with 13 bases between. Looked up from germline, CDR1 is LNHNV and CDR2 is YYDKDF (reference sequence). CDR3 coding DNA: TGTGCCACCAGCAGAGATCGGGATTCCGGGGGCTACACCTTC. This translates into CATSRDRDSGGYTF.

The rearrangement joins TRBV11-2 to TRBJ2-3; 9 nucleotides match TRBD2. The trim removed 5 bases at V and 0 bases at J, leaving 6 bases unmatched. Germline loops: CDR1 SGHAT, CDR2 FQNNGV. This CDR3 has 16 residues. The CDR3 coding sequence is TGTGCCAGCAGCGGAGGACTAGCGCAGAGCACAGATACGCAGTATTTT. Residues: CASSGGLAQSTDTQYF. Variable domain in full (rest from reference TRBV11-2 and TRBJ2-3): EAGVAQSPRYKIIEKRQSVAFWCNPISGHATLYWYQQILGQGPKLLIQFQNNGVVDDSQLPKDRFSAERLKGVDSTLKIQPAKLEDSAVYLCASSGGLAQSTDTQYFGPGTRLTVL.

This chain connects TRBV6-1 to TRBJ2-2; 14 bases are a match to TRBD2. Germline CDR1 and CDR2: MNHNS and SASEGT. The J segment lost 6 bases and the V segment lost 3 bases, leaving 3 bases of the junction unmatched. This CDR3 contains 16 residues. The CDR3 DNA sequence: TGTGCCAGCAGTGACCGACTAGCGGGAGGGCCCGGGGAGCTGTTTTTT. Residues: CASSDRLAGGPGELFF.

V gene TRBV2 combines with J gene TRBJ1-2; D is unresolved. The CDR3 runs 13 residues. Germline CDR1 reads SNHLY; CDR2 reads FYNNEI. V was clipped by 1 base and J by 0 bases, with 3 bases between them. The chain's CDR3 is CASSEGANYGYTF. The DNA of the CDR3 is TGTGCCAGCAGTGAAGGCGCTAACTATGGCTACACCTTC.

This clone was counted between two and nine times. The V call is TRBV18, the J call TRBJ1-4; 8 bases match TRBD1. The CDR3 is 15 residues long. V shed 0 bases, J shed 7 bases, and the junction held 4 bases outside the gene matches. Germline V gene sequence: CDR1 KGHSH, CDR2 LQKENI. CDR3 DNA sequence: TGTGCCAGCTCACCACCGACAGGGGCGATTGAAAAACTGTTTTTT. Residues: CASSPPTGAIEKLFF.

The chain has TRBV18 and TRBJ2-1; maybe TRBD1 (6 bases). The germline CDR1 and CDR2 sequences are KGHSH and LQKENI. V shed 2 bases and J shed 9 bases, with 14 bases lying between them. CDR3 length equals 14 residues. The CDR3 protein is CASSPAPDSSEQFF. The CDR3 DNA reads TGTGCCAGCTCACCAGCACCGGACAGTAGTGAGCAGTTCTTC.

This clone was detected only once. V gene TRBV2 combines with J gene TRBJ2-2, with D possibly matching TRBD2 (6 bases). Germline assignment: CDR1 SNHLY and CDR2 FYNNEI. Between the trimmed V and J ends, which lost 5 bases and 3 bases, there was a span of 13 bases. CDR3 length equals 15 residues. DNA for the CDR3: TGTGCCAGCAGTCTGGGACTTCTGTACACCGGGGAGCTGTTTTTT. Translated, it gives CASSLGLLYTGELFF. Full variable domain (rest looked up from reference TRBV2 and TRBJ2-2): EPEVTQTPSHQVTQMGQEVILRCVPISNHLYFYWYRQILGQKVEFLVSFYNNEISEKSEIFDDQFSVERPDGSNFTLKIRSTKLEDSAMYFCASSLGLLYTGELFFGEGSRLTVL.

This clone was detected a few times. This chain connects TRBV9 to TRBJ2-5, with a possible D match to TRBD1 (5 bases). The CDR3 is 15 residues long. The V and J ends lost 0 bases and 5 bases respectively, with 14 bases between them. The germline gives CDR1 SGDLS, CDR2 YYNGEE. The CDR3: CASSVDAGNWETQYF. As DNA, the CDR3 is TGTGCCAGCAGCGTAGATGCAGGGAATTGGGAGACCCAGTACTTC. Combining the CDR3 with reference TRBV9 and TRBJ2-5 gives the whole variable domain DSGVTQTPKHLITATGQRVTLRCSPRSGDLSVYWYQQSLDQGLQFLIQYYNGEERAKGNILERFSAQQFPDLHSELNLSSLELGDSALYFCASSVDAGNWETQYFGPGTRLLVL.

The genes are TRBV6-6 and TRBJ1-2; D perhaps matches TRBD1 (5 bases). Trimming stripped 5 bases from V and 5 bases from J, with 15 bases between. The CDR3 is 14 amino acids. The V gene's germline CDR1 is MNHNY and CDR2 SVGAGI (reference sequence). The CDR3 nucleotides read TGTGCCAGCAGTCGGGACTTTCCTGTATATGGCTACACCTTC. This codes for CASSRDFPVYGYTF.

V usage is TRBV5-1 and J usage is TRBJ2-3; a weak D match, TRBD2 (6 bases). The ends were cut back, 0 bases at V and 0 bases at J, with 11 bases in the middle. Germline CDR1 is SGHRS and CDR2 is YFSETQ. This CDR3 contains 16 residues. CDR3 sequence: CASSLEGRPSTDTQYF. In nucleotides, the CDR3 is TGCGCCAGCAGCTTGGAGGGGAGGCCTAGCACAGATACGCAGTATTTT. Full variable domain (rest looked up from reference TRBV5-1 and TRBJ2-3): KAGVTQTPRYLIKTRGQQVTLSCSPISGHRSVSWYQQTPGQGLQFLFEYFSETQRNKGNFPGRFSGRQFSNSRSEMNVSTLELGDSALYLCASSLEGRPSTDTQYFGPGTRLTVL.

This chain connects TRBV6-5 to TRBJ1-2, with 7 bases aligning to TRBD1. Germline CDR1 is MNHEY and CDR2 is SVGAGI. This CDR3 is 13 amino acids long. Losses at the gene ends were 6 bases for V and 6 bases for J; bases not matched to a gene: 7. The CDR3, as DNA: TGTGCCAGCAGATCCCAGGGGGTTAATGGCTACACCTTC. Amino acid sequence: CASRSQGVNGYTF.

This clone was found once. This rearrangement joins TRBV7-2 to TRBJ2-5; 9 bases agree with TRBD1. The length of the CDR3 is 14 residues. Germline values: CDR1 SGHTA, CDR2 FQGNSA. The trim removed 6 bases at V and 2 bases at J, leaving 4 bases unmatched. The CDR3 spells CASSIDRGQETQYF. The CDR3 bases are TGTGCCAGCAGTATCGACAGGGGGCAAGAGACCCAGTACTTC. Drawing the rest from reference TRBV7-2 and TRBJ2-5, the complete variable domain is GAGVSQSPSNKVTEKGKDVELRCDPISGHTALYWYRQSLGQGLEFLIYFQGNSAPDKSGLPSDRFSAERTGGSVSTLTIQRTQQEDSAVYLCASSIDRGQETQYFGPGTRLLVL.

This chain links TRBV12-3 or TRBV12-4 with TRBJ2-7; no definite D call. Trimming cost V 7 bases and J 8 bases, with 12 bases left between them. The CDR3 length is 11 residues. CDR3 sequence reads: CASTSGHQQYF. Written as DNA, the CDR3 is TGTGCCAGCACCTCAGGTCACCAGCAGTACTTC.

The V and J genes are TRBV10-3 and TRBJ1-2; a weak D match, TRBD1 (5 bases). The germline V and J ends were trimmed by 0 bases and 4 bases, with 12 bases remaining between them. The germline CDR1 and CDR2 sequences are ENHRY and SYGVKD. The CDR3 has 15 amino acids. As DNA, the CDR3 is TGTGCCATCAGTGAGTCGACCAGGGATAGCTATGGCTACACCTTC. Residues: CAISESTRDSYGYTF.

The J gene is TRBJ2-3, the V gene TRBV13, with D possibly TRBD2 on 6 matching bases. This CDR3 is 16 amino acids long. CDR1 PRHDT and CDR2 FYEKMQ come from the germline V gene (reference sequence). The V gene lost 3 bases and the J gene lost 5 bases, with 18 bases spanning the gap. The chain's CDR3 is CASSFGNLAPLDTQYF. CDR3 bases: TGTGCCAGCAGCTTTGGGAACCTAGCGCCCTTAGATACGCAGTATTTT.

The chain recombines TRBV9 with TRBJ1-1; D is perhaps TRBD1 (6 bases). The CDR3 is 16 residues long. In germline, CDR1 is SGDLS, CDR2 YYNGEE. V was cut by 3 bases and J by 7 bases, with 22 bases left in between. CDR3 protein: CASSASPQQGSIEAFF. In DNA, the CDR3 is TGTGCCAGCAGCGCCTCCCCACAACAGGGTTCGATTGAAGCTTTCTTT.